This T cell receptor beta chain originates from a study of blood T cells in healthy people across ages. Findings of the study overall: Among T cells, TCR beta diversity per million cells dropped roughly linearly as age rose. As naive T cell percentage varied, TCR beta diversity correlated strongly with it.

A second PCR of 7 to 11 cycles used a sample-barcoded 5' primer and a J-beta primer mix. TCRdb analysed the 5' RACE reads with MiXCR anew, one entry per CDR3 protein. In the table there are over a million distinct CDR3 sequences, approximately 43% of which are singletons. The CDR3 is 14 residues long. V lost 3 bases to trimming and J lost 0 bases, with 11 bases between them. Germline CDR1 DFQATT, CDR2 SNEGSKA (reference sequence). About this clonotype: Its antigen is still unknown.

V and J are TRBV20-1 and TRBJ1-1; D uncertain. This TCR came from a woman aged 18-35 years in good health. Material: blood. In nucleotides, the CDR3 is TGCAGTGCTAGCTTTCACGAAGTGAACACTGAAGCTTTCTTT. Translated, it gives CSASFHEVNTEAFF.